This T cell receptor (beta chain) came from a study of blood T cell repertoires in COVID-19. In the study overall: Whether acute or convalescent, the COVID-19 samples came from the United States, Italy and Spain.

This table comes from immunoSEQ multiplex PCR, and its TCRdb copy is limited to in-frame clones, with some not included. The sample records about 430,000 clones, about 90% being singletons. During active infection, Seattle patients enrolled and were then monitored through disease. The CDR3 runs to 11 residues. Trimming left V 1 base short and J 7 bases short, with 5 bases between. The germline V gene has CDR1 SEHNR and CDR2 FQNEAQ (reference sequence). This TCR derives from a man aged 18 to 29 with COVID-19, enrolled during active disease. V gene TRBV7-9 combines with J gene TRBJ2-7; no firm D call. The source material was peripheral blood. The CDR3 nucleotides read TGTGCCAGCAGCTTAGGTAAAGAGCAGTACTTC. The encoded protein is CASSLGKEQYF.